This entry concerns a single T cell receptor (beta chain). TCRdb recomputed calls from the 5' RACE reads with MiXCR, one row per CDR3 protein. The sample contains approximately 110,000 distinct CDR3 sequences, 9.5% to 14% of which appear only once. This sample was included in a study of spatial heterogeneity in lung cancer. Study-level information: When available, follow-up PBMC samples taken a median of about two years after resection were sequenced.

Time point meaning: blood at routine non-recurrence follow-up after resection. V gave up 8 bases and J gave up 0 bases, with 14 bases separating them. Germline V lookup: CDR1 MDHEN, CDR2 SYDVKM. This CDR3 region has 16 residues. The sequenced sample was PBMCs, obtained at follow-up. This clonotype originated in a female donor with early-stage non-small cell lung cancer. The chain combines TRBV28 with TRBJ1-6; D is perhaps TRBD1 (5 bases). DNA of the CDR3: TGTGCCAGCCGGAGGGACCAGAGCTCCTATAATTCACCCCTCCACTTT. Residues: CASRRDQSSYNSPLHF.